These T cell receptor beta chains were read from a single sample in a study of T cells in Graves' hyperthyroidism and ophthalmopathy. Each CDR3 protein gets one entry after TCRdb re-called the multiplex PCR reads with MiXCR. The sample includes about 500,000 distinct CDR3 sequences, about 46% of them seen just once. Sequencing was done on a sample of peripheral blood or thyroid tissue (not recorded which). Receptors were obtained from an adult woman with Graves' disease, either hyperthyroidism or ophthalmopathy (not recorded which). CDR3s include the opening cysteine and the closing phenylalanine or tryptophan. Each record gives: D gene, V gene, clone size, J gene, CDR3 DNA, CDR3 protein. The D gene is left open where the match is weak. Clone size is given for some rows only: seen once, a few or many times, or a class if the clone is expanded.

D gene: -; V gene: TRBV10-3; clone size: -; J gene: TRBJ1-1; CDR3 DNA: TGTGCCATCAGTCCCGGCCTGGGGGGGAACACTGAAGCTTTCTTT; CDR3 protein: CAISPGLGGNTEAFF
D gene: TRBD2; V gene: TRBV7-9; clone size: -; J gene: TRBJ2-5; CDR3 DNA: TGTACCAGCAGCCCTGGGGGAGGGTACCAAGAGACCCAGTACTTC; CDR3 protein: CTSSPGGGYQETQYF
D gene: TRBD1; V gene: TRBV20-1; clone size: -; J gene: TRBJ2-7; CDR3 DNA: TGCAGTGCTATCCCCAGGGGGCGAGGCTACGAGCAGTACTTC; CDR3 protein: CSAIPRGRGYEQYF
D gene: TRBD2; V gene: TRBV20-1; clone size: -; J gene: TRBJ2-5; CDR3 DNA: TGCAGTGCTAGGGGGACTATTCAAGAGACCCAGTACTTC; CDR3 protein: CSARGTIQETQYF
D gene: -; V gene: TRBV12-3/TRBV12-4; clone size: few; J gene: TRBJ1-1; CDR3 DNA: TGTGCCAGCAGGATGGACAGTTTGAACACTGAAGCTTTCTTT; CDR3 protein: CASRMDSLNTEAFF
D gene: -; V gene: TRBV7-2; clone size: -; J gene: TRBJ1-5; CDR3 DNA: TGTGCCAGCAGCCACCTCGGGAGCGATCAGCCCCAGCATTTT; CDR3 protein: CASSHLGSDQPQHF
D gene: TRBD2; V gene: TRBV12-3/TRBV12-4; clone size: -; J gene: TRBJ2-7; CDR3 DNA: TGTGCCAGCAGTTTAGAGCGGGAGTGGCTCGAGCAGTACTTC; CDR3 protein: CASSLEREWLEQYF
D gene: -; V gene: TRBV15; clone size: -; J gene: TRBJ1-4; CDR3 DNA: TGTGCCACCAGCAGAGCAGCGGCAACTAATGAAAAACTGTTTTTT; CDR3 protein: CATSRAAATNEKLFF
D gene: -; V gene: TRBV9; clone size: -; J gene: TRBJ1-6; CDR3 DNA: TGTGCCAGCAGCTTCCGAGTCCGTAATTCACCCCTCCACTTT; CDR3 protein: CASSFRVRNSPLHF
D gene: -; V gene: TRBV7-8; clone size: -; J gene: TRBJ2-7; CDR3 DNA: TGTGCCAGCATGGAGGCCCTAAAGAAAGAGCAGTACTTC; CDR3 protein: CASMEALKKEQYF
D gene: TRBD2; V gene: TRBV29-1; clone size: many; J gene: TRBJ2-5; CDR3 DNA: TGCAGCGTAGGGACTAGCGGTCCCGGTATGGCCCAGTACTTC; CDR3 protein: CSVGTSGPGMAQYF
D gene: -; V gene: TRBV7-8; clone size: -; J gene: TRBJ1-6; CDR3 DNA: TGTGCCAGCAGCTTAGCGGGAAATCAGCCCCTCCACTTT; CDR3 protein: CASSLAGNQPLHF
D gene: -; V gene: TRBV7-9; clone size: -; J gene: TRBJ2-5; CDR3 DNA: TGTGCCAGCAGCTCCCATGGACATAACGGGGAGAACCAGTACTTC; CDR3 protein: CASSSHGHNGENQYF
D gene: -; V gene: TRBV7-9; clone size: -; J gene: TRBJ2-2; CDR3 DNA: TGTGCCAGCAGCCACCGGGACGGGGAGCTGTTTTTT; CDR3 protein: CASSHRDGELFF
D gene: -; V gene: TRBV15; clone size: -; J gene: TRBJ2-6; CDR3 DNA: TGTGCCACCAGCAGTGTGGGGCCGAGCTCTGGGGCCAACGTCCTGACTTTC; CDR3 protein: CATSSVGPSSGANVLTF
D gene: -; V gene: TRBV7-8; clone size: -; J gene: TRBJ1-5; CDR3 DNA: TGTGCCAGCAGCTTCCTGGAGGAGCAGCCCCAGCATTTT; CDR3 protein: CASSFLEEQPQHF
D gene: -; V gene: TRBV5-5; clone size: few; J gene: TRBJ2-6; CDR3 DNA: TGTGCCAGCAGGGTAACAGGCTCTGGGGCCAACGTCCTGACTTTC; CDR3 protein: CASRVTGSGANVLTF
D gene: -; V gene: TRBV20-1; clone size: many; J gene: TRBJ1-2; CDR3 DNA: TGCAGTGCTCTGAGTGGCTACACCTTC; CDR3 protein: CSALSGYTF
D gene: TRBD1; V gene: TRBV7-9; clone size: many; J gene: TRBJ1-4; CDR3 DNA: TGTGCCAGCAGCTCCCCCGGACAGGGGCGAAAACTGTTTTTT; CDR3 protein: CASSSPGQGRKLFF
D gene: -; V gene: TRBV5-4; clone size: many; J gene: TRBJ2-5; CDR3 DNA: TGTGCCAGCAGCTTGGGACCAGGGAGCCCTGTATGGGAGACCCAGTACTTC; CDR3 protein: CASSLGPGSPVWETQYF
D gene: -; V gene: TRBV4-2; clone size: -; J gene: TRBJ1-1; CDR3 DNA: TGTGCCAGCAGCCACCCCGGGCAGGGCACTGAAGCTTTCTTT; CDR3 protein: CASSHPGQGTEAFF
D gene: -; V gene: TRBV29-1; clone size: -; J gene: TRBJ2-7; CDR3 DNA: TGCAGCGTCACACAATATGACAGCTACGAGCAGTACTTC; CDR3 protein: CSVTQYDSYEQYF
D gene: -; V gene: TRBV29-1; clone size: once; J gene: TRBJ1-1; CDR3 DNA: TGCAGCTTAGGGGTAAGGGAAGCTTTCTTT; CDR3 protein: CSLGVREAFF
D gene: -; V gene: TRBV12-3/TRBV12-4; clone size: many; J gene: TRBJ1-1; CDR3 DNA: TGTGCCAGCAGGCTCGGGACATTCCTACCCAACACTGAAGCTTTCTTT; CDR3 protein: CASRLGTFLPNTEAFF
D gene: -; V gene: TRBV15; clone size: many; J gene: TRBJ1-3; CDR3 DNA: TGTGCCACCAGCAGAGTCTCGGAGGGTGGAAACACCATATATTTT; CDR3 protein: CATSRVSEGGNTIYF
D gene: TRBD1; V gene: TRBV7-9; clone size: many; J gene: TRBJ2-7; CDR3 DNA: TGTGCCAGCAGCGCCCCCGGGACAGGTCACTACGAGCAGTACTTC; CDR3 protein: CASSAPGTGHYEQYF
D gene: TRBD1; V gene: TRBV10-3; clone size: once; J gene: TRBJ1-2; CDR3 DNA: TGTGCCATCAGTGGGGGGACAGGGTACGACTATGGCTACACCTTC; CDR3 protein: CAISGGTGYDYGYTF